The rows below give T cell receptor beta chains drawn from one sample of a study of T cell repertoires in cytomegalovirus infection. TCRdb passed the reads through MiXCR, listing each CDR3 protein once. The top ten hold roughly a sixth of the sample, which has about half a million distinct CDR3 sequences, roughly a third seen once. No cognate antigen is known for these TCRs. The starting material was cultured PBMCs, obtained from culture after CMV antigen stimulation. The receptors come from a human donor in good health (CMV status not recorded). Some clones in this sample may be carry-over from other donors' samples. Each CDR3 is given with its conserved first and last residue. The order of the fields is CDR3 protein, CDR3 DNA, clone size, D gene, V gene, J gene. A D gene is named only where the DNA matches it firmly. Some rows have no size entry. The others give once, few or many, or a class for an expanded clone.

CDR3: CAISGGLAGGLTDTQYF; DNA: TGTGCCATCAGTGGCGGACTAGCGGGAGGTCTCACAGATACGCAGTATTTT; size: NA; D: TRBD2; V: TRBV10-3; J: TRBJ2-3
CDR3: CASHKTGRAGELFF; DNA: TGTGCCAGCCACAAGACAGGGAGGGCCGGGGAGCTGTTTTTT; size: few; D: NA; V: TRBV27; J: TRBJ2-2
CDR3: CASSHLFDTQYF; DNA: TGTGCCAGCAGCCATCTGTTTGATACGCAGTATTTT; size: NA; D: NA; V: TRBV5-4; J: TRBJ2-3
CDR3: CASSSRTGARSRNQPQHF; DNA: TGTGCCAGCAGTTCTAGGACAGGGGCAAGGTCCCGCAATCAGCCCCAGCATTTT; size: NA; D: TRBD1; V: TRBV6-6; J: TRBJ1-5
CDR3: CASSPLRLAVTGELFF; DNA: TGTGCCAGCTCACCATTAAGACTAGCAGTCACCGGGGAGCTGTTTTTT; size: NA; D: TRBD2; V: TRBV18; J: TRBJ2-2
CDR3: CASSGGLVSSGNTIYF; DNA: TGTGCCAGCAGTGGGGGCCTTGTAAGCTCTGGAAACACCATATATTTT; size: NA; D: NA; V: TRBV28; J: TRBJ1-3
CDR3: CATSLDRTVLNTEAFF; DNA: TGTGCCACCAGTCTTGACAGGACAGTCCTGAACACTGAAGCTTTCTTT; size: NA; D: NA; V: TRBV15; J: TRBJ1-1
CDR3: CASSSRAGPNEQFF; DNA: TGTGCCAGCAGCTCCAGGGCTGGTCCGAATGAGCAGTTCTTC; size: many; D: NA; V: TRBV7-2; J: TRBJ2-1
CDR3: CASNEEGGALDTIYF; DNA: TGTGCCAGTAACGAGGAGGGGGGCGCTCTGGACACCATATATTTT; size: few; D: NA; V: TRBV19; J: TRBJ1-3
CDR3: CASSSSTLRRSNTGELFF; DNA: TGTGCCAGCAGCTCTAGTACCTTGCGACGGTCGAACACCGGGGAGCTGTTTTTT; size: many; D: NA; V: TRBV7-2; J: TRBJ2-2
CDR3: CASSVRQADFSRQFF; DNA: TGTGCCAGCAGCGTTAGACAGGCGGACTTTAGTAGGCAGTTCTTC; size: few; D: NA; V: TRBV5-4; J: TRBJ2-1
CDR3: CASSFPQRPGEGSTDTQYF; DNA: TGTGCCAGCAGCTTCCCCCAAAGACCTGGGGAGGGCAGCACAGATACGCAGTATTTT; size: many; D: TRBD2; V: TRBV7-2; J: TRBJ2-3
CDR3: CASSLVGGITEAFF; DNA: TGTGCCAGCAGCTTGGTAGGGGGCATCACTGAAGCTTTCTTT; size: few; D: TRBD1; V: TRBV5-4; J: TRBJ1-1
CDR3: CASSPPSTVYNEQFF; DNA: TGTGCCAGCTCACCACCGTCGACGGTCTACAATGAGCAGTTCTTC; size: few; D: NA; V: TRBV18; J: TRBJ2-1
CDR3: CASSRNSGTEVSAQYF; DNA: TGTGCCAGCAGCCGCAATTCCGGGACAGAAGTATCAGCGCAGTATTTT; size: many; D: TRBD1; V: TRBV7-6; J: TRBJ2-3
CDR3: CASSFDGQGNTEAFF; DNA: TGTGCCAGCAGCTTCGATGGCCAGGGCAACACTGAAGCTTTCTTT; size: NA; D: NA; V: TRBV5-8; J: TRBJ1-1
CDR3: CSAREAQGLAGGPSEQYF; DNA: TGCAGTGCTAGAGAGGCCCAGGGACTAGCGGGGGGACCCTCCGAGCAGTACTTC; size: few; D: TRBD2; V: TRBV20-1; J: TRBJ2-7
CDR3: CASSLAGQLYNEQFF; DNA: TGTGCCAGCAGCTTAGCGGGACAGTTATACAATGAGCAGTTCTTC; size: NA; D: TRBD1; V: TRBV7-6; J: TRBJ2-1
CDR3: CASSQVKRVTDTQYF; DNA: TGCGCCAGCAGCCAAGTCAAGCGGGTCACAGATACGCAGTATTTT; size: few; D: NA; V: TRBV4-3; J: TRBJ2-3